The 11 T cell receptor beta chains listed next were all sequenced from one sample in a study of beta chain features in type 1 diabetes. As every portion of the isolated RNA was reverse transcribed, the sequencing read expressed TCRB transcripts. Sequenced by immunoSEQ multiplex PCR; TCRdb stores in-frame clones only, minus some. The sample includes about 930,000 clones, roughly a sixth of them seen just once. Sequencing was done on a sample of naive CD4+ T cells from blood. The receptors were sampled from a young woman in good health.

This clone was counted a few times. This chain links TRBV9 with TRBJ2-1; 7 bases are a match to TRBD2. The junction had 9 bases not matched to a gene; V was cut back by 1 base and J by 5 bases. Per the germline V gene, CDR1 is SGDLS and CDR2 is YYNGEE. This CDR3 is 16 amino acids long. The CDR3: CASSVRMTSQNNEQFF. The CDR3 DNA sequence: TGTGCCAGCAGCGTAAGGATGACTAGCCAAAACAATGAGCAGTTCTTC.

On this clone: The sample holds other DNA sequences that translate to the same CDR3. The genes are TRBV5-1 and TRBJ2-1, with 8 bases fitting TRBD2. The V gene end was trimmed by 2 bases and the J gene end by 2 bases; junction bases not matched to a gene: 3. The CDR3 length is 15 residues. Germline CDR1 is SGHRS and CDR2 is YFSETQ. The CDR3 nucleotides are TGCGCCAGCAGCTTAAGCGGGAGCGCCTACAATGAGCAGTTCTTC. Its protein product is CASSLSGSAYNEQFF.

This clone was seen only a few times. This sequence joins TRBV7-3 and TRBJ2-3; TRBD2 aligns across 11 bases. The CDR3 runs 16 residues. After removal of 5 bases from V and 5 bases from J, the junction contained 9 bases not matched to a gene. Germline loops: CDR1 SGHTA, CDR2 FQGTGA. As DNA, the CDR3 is TGTGCCAGCAGCCATACTAGCGGGAGTCTAGGAGATACGCAGTATTTT. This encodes CASSHTSGSLGDTQYF.

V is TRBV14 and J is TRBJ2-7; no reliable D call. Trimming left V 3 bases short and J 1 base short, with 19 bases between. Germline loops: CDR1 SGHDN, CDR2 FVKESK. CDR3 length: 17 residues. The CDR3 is CASSQLGLKDGSYEQYF. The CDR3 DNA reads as TGTGCCAGCAGCCAGCTCGGTTTAAAGGACGGATCCTACGAGCAGTACTTC.

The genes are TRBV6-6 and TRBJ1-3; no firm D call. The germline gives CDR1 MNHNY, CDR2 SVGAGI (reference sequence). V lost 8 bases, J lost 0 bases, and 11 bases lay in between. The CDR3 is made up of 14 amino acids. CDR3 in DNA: TGTGCCAGCTCTTACGACGACTCTGGAAACACCATATATTTT. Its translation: CASSYDDSGNTIYF.

The CDR3 DNA is TGTGCCAGCAGTGAGATGCGGACTAGCGGGAGGAATGAGCAGTTCTTC. It specifies CASSEMRTSGRNEQFF. J is TRBJ2-1 and V is TRBV25-1, with 14 nucleotides matching TRBD2. V trimming: 3 bases; J trimming: 7 bases; junction bases outside the gene matches: 5. Germline lookup yields CDR1 MGHDK and CDR2 SYGVNS. The CDR3 has 16 residues.

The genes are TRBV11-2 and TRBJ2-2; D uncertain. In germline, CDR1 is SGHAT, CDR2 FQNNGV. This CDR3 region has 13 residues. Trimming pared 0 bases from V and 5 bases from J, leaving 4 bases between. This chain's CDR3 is CASSLEITGELFF. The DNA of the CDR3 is TGTGCCAGCAGCTTAGAAATTACCGGGGAGCTGTTTTTT.

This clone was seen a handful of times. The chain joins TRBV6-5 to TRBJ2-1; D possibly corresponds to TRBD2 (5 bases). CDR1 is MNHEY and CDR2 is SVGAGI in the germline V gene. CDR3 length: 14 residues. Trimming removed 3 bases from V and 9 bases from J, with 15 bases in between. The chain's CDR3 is CASSYSTGISEQFF. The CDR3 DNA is TGTGCCAGCAGTTATAGTACCGGGATTAGTGAGCAGTTCTTC.

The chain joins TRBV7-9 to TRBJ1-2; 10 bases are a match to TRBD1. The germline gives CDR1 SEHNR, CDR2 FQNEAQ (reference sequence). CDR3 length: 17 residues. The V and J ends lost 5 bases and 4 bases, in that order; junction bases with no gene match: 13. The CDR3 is CASSLSPGTGVGYGYTF. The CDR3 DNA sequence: TGTGCCAGCAGCCTTTCACCCGGGACAGGGGTTGGCTATGGCTACACCTTC.

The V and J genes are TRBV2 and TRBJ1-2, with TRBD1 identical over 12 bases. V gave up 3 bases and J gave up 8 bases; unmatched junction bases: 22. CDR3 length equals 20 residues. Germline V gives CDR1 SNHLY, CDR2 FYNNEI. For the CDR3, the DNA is TGTGCCAGCAGTGATCCGGTAGACTCCCGGGACAGGGGGCATTTACTGGGCTACACCTTC. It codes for CASSDPVDSRDRGHLLGYTF.

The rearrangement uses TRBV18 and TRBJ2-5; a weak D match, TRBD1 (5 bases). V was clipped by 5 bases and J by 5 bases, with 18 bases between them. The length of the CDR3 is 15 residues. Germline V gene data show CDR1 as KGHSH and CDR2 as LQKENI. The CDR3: CASSTGLGARETQYF. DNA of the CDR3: TGTGCCAGCTCAACCGGATTAGGGGCCAGGGAGACCCAGTACTTC.